This section outlines one TCR beta chain sequence together with its context. Its antigen is unidentified. The sample originates from a study of post-analysis software for immune sequencing data. Across the whole study: The patients showed relapsing-remitting, secondary progressive and progressive-relapsing multiple sclerosis courses.

Unmatched junction bases numbered 4, after V lost 1 base and J lost 1 base. The length of the CDR3 is 16 residues. Germline loops: CDR1 DFQATT, CDR2 SNEGSKA (reference sequence). Notes on the study in general: Controls' normalized Chao1 diversity significantly exceeded that of multiple sclerosis patients. Roughly 5 TRBV segments occurring more often in patients than controls included TRBV5-6, TRBV5-1 and TRBV20-1.

The TCR beta cDNA libraries carried unique molecular identifiers. Starting from roughly 1.1 to 9.2 million T cells, the study yielded 460,000 or so cDNA molecules. TCRdb used MiXCR to reprocess the PCR reads, holding one entry per CDR3 protein. This table holds approximately 730,000 distinct CDR3 sequences, 40% to 55% found once. Material: blood. The chain combines TRBV20-1 with TRBJ1-5, with 10 bases fitting TRBD1. This TCR came from a girl aged 10 to 17 with multiple sclerosis. CDR3 in DNA: TGCAGTGCTAGAGTAGGGGGACAGGGGAGCAATCAGCCCCAGCATTTT. Its translation is CSARVGGQGSNQPQHF.